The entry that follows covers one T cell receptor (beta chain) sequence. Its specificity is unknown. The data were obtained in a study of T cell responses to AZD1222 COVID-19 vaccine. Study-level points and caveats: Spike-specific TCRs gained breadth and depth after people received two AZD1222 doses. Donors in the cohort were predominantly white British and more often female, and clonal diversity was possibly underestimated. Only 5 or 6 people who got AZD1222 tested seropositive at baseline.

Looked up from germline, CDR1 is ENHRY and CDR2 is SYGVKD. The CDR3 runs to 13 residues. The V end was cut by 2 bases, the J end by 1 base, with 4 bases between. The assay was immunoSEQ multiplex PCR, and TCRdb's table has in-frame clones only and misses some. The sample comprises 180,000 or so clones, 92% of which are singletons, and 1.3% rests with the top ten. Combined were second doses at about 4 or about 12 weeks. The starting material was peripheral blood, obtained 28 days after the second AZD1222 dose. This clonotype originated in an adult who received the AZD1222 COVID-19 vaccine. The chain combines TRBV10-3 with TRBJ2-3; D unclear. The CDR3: CAISEVGTDTQYF. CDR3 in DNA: TGTGCCATCAGTGAGGTCGGCACAGATACGCAGTATTTT.